This T cell receptor beta chain was found in a study of blood T cells in healthy people across ages (dated by TCRdb to the mid-2010s). At the level of the whole study: In model experiments, template switching captured about one uniquely barcoded TCR beta cDNA molecule for every two T cells. Two additional independent replicas of 1 million unique cDNA reads from the same blood draw were analyzed for two donors (one aged 18 to 30 and one aged 80 or older). To track age-related changes in TCR beta repertoire diversity, the study relied on deep sequencing normalized with unique cDNA molecular identifiers. To avoid experimental bias, donors of different ages were randomly spread across the sequencing lanes. Donors were grouped into four age groups: young (average 16 years), middle-aged (roughly 38), aged (around 62) and long-lived (less than 85). What the authors observed across the whole study: A strong correlation was found between observed TCR beta diversity and the percentage of naive T cells measured by flow cytometry. Estimates of total diversity based on one million sequenced T cells were considered lower bounds and underestimates. Donor CMV infection status was unknown, potentially confounding age-related changes in expanded clonotypes. Conclusive comparison of naive and antigen-experienced compartments was prevented by the profiling of bulk unsorted PBMCs. As age increased, observed TCR beta diversity per million T cells dropped in a roughly linear way, and a significant reduction was already evident by age about 40. Compared with the aged group, more naive CD4+ T cells, fewer expanded clones and increased TCR diversity were shown by the long-lived group, suggesting age selection.

Systemically healthy Caucasian individuals from Russia, 39 in total and aged 6 to 90 years, were included as donors. Ten milliliters of peripheral blood were drawn from each donor into EDTA-treated Vacutainer tubes. Ficoll-Paque density-gradient centrifugation was used to isolate PBMCs, with at least 6.5 million obtained per sample. Trizol reagent was used to extract total RNA from the PBMCs, yielding at least 5.5 micrograms per sample. The percentages of naive CD45RAhigh/CD27high T cells were determined by flow cytometry on a PBMC aliquot from every donor. To prepare the library, 5' RACE was applied. Sequencing relied on an Illumina HiSeq 2500. A second PCR of about 6 to 12 cycles was run with a J-beta primer mix and a sample-barcoded 5' primer. A unique molecular identifier was introduced onto each TCR beta cDNA molecule by a template-switch 5' adaptor carrying 12 random nucleotides. At least 2.5 million CDR3-containing paired-end reads were obtained from each sample. The Mint cDNA synthesis kit, primed by a TRBC-specific oligonucleotide, was used to synthesize first-strand cDNA from all RNA. After uracil-DNA glycosylase treatment, a first 18-cycle PCR used universal primers M1SS and BC2_uni_R on all cDNA. In the source study's methods: For normalization, 1 million high-quality reads, each with a distinct molecular identifier, were randomly selected from each sample. Reads with shared molecular identifiers were discarded instead of being binned into consensus sequences. MiTCR, set to a Q25 quality threshold and the strictest error-elimination algorithm, was used for CDR3 identification, clonotype clustering and error correction. A nonparametric unseen species model using Euler transformation provided a lower-bound estimate of total TCR beta diversity. TCRdb reprocessing: public reads trimmed at Q25 with fastp, clones called with MiXCR, in-frame beta chains kept. Identical CDR3 protein sequences are pooled into one entry, listed with their most common genes and DNA. The V and J calls reflect TCRdb's pipeline rather than the authors' work. Recorded for this sample are over 700,000 distinct CDR3 sequences; about 53% of them occurred a single time. Roughly two fifths of the sample belongs to the ten largest clones.

Cut back by 6 bases and 0 bases, the V and J ends lie 6 bases apart. Looking up the germline V gene yields CDR1 ENHRY and CDR2 SYGVKD. Counted from cysteine to phenylalanine, this CDR3 has 13 amino acids. The retained sequence is limited to the CDR3, 39 bases, with the frame set at the first base. A remark on this clonotype: There is no known antigen for this receptor. The input lacks base qualities; no much larger clone sits a single base away.

Recombination joined TRBV10-3 with TRBJ1-5; the D gene is unclear. The TCR comes from a man older than 75 in good health. Sequencing used blood. Here the CDR3 is given as CAIRDGSNQPQHF. The sequenced DNA: TGTGCCATCAGGGACGGTAGCAATCAGCCCCAGCATTTT.